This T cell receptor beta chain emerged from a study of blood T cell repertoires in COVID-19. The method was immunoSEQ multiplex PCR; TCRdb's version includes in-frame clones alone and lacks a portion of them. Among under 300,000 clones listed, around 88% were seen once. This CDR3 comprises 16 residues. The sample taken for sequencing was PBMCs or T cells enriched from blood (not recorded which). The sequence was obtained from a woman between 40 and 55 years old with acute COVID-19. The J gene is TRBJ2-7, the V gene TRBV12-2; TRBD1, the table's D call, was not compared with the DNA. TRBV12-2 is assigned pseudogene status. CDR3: CASRLARTGSPPVQYF. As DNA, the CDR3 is TGTGCAAGTCGCTTAGCTAGGACAGGGTCGCCCCCGGTGCAGTACTTC.